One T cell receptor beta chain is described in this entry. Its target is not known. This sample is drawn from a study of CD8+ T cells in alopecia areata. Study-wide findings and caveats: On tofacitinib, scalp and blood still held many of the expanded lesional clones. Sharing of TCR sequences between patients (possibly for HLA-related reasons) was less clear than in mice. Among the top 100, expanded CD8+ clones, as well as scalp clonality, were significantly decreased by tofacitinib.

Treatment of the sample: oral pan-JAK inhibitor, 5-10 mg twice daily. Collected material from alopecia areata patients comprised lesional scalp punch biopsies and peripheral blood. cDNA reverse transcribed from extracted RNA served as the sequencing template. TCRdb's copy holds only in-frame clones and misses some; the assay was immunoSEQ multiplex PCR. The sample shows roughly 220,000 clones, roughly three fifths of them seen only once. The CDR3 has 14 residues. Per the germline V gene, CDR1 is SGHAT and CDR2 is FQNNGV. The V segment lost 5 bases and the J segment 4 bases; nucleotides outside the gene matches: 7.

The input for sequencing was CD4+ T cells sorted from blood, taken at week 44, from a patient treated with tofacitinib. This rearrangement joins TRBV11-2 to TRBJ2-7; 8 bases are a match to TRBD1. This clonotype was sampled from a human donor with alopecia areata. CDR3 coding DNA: TGTGCCAGCAGCACACGGGACAGGAAGTACGAGCAGTACTTC. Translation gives CASSTRDRKYEQYF.